The 20 T cell receptor beta chains given below trace back to one sample, sequenced in a study of blood T cell repertoires in COVID-19. Using immunoSEQ multiplex PCR, the repertoire was profiled, and TCRdb retains in-frame clones only, with some absent. The sample lists about 260,000 clones, approximately 87% occurring once. The sample taken for sequencing was peripheral blood. All receptors come from a human donor in a cohort sampled during active COVID-19.

The chain links TRBV29-1 to TRBJ2-5; TRBD2 is a possible D gene (5 bases). CDR3 length: 12 residues. CDR1 is SQVTM and CDR2 is ANQGSEA in the germline V gene. V shed 7 bases and J shed 2 bases, with 11 bases lying between them. CDR3 in amino acids: CSGGGLQETQYF. In DNA form, the CDR3 reads TGCAGCGGAGGAGGACTGCAAGAGACCCAGTACTTC.

This chain joins TRBV18 and TRBJ2-7, with TRBD1 identical over 11 bases. The ends lost 2 bases at V and 4 bases at J; junction bases unmatched: 4. Germline V gives CDR1 KGHSH, CDR2 LQKENI. The CDR3 loop spans 15 amino acids. The CDR3 coding sequence is TGTGCCAGCTCACCAGGGACAGGGGGATATTACGAGCAGTACTTC. The encoded protein is CASSPGTGGYYEQYF.

This clone was detected once. The chain combines TRBV7-6 with TRBJ1-3; D not resolved. The CDR3 has 16 residues. The V end was cut by 1 base, the J end by 2 bases, with 12 bases between. Germline values: CDR1 SGHVS, CDR2 FNYEAQ. CDR3 in amino acids: CASSLGSSVTGNTIYF. CDR3 DNA sequence: TGTGCCAGCAGCTTAGGTTCATCGGTAACTGGAAACACCATATATTTT. The variable domain in full, completed from reference TRBV7-6 and TRBJ1-3, reads GAGVSQSPRYKVTKRGQDVALRCDPISGHVSLYWYRQALGQGPEFLTYFNYEAQQDKSGLPNDRFSAERPEGSISTLTIQRTEQRDSAMYRCASSLGSSVTGNTIYFGEGSWLTVV.

The chain combines TRBV7-2 with TRBJ1-5, with D unresolved. V was trimmed by 3 bases and J by 7 bases, leaving 7 bases between them. This CDR3 is 12 amino acids long. Germline V lookup: CDR1 SGHTA, CDR2 FQGNSA. The CDR3 sequence: CASSFVRQPQHF. Here the CDR3 DNA reads TGTGCCAGCAGCTTTGTGAGGCAGCCCCAGCATTTT.

CDR3 residues: CASSHVPEGGEYF. Written as DNA, the CDR3 is TGTGCCAGCAGCCATGTCCCTGAAGGGGGAGAATACTTC. This chain links TRBV3-1 (or the pseudogene TRBV3-2) with TRBJ2-5; D is possibly TRBD1 (6 bases). Per the germline V gene, CDR1 is LGHDT and CDR2 is YNNKEL (reference sequence). The CDR3 has 13 amino acids. V lost 3 bases and J lost 14, with 19 bases in between.

This chain uses TRBV15 with TRBJ2-2; no reliable D call. This CDR3 spans 16 amino acids. V lost 0 bases, J lost 4 bases, and 12 bases lay in between. Germline V gives CDR1 LNHNV, CDR2 YYDKDF (reference sequence). The CDR3 protein is CATSRDGSRSTGELFF. CDR3 DNA: TGTGCCACCAGCAGAGATGGCTCGCGGAGCACCGGGGAGCTGTTTTTT.

The count of this clone is one. The V call is TRBV28, the J call TRBJ1-2; no reliable D call. Trimming stripped 6 bases from V and 7 bases from J, with 21 bases between. CDR3 length equals 15 residues. Germline V gene lookup returns CDR1 MDHEN and CDR2 SYDVKM. CDR3 in DNA: TGTGCCAGCAGCTTACCAACCCGGGTCTCGGGTGGCTACACCTTC. This codes for CASSLPTRVSGGYTF.

This clone was observed a single time. The chain couples TRBV10-3 to TRBJ2-7; D gene ambiguous. V was clipped by 7 bases and J by 3 bases, with 13 bases between them. This CDR3 spans 13 amino acids. CDR1 and CDR2 (germline): ENHRY, SYGVKD. CDR3 nucleotides: TGTGCCATCAATCTGGGCCATAACTACGAGCAGTACTTC. This codes for CAINLGHNYEQYF.

V gene TRBV29-1 combines with J gene TRBJ1-2, with 8 bases matching TRBD1. The CDR3 spans 11 residues. Losses at the gene ends were 7 bases for V and 6 bases for J; bases not matched to a gene: 4. Germline lookup yields CDR1 SQVTM and CDR2 ANQGSEA. CDR3 coding DNA: TGCAGCGCTCAGGGGGCCGATGGCTACACCTTC. It yields the protein CSAQGADGYTF.

The chain carries TRBV9 and TRBJ2-2; the D gene is possibly TRBD2 (5 bases). The CDR3 covers 14 residues. Germline CDR1 SGDLS, CDR2 YYNGEE. V was cut by 0 bases and J by 4 bases, with 7 bases left in between. In DNA, the CDR3 is TGTGCCAGCAGCGTAGCTGCGGGCACCGGGGAGCTGTTTTTT. Protein sequence: CASSVAAGTGELFF.

The J gene is TRBJ2-3, the V gene TRBV6-2 or TRBV6-3; tentatively, D is TRBD1 (6 bases). V was cut by 1 base and J by 0 bases, with 8 bases left in between. The CDR3 is 15 residues long. Per germline, CDR1 MNHEY and CDR2 SVGEGT. The CDR3 here is CASSYWGPSTDTQYF. In nucleotides, the CDR3 is TGTGCCAGCAGTTACTGGGGGCCGAGCACAGATACGCAGTATTTT.

The chain links TRBV12-3 or TRBV12-4 to TRBJ1-6; tentative D call: TRBD1 (5 bases). This CDR3 is 12 amino acids long. The V end was cut by 3 bases, the J end by 10 bases, with 7 bases between. Here the CDR3 DNA reads TGTGCCAGCAGTTTTAAGGGGTCACCCCTCCACTTT. It codes for CASSFKGSPLHF.

The chain carries TRBV10-1 and TRBJ1-6; tentative D call: TRBD1 (5 bases). There are 13 residues in the CDR3. V was cut by 4 bases and J by 7 bases, with 8 bases left in between. CDR1 WNHNN and CDR2 SYGVQD come from the germline V gene (reference sequence). CDR3 protein: CASSVNRNSPLHF. In nucleotides, the CDR3 is TGCGCCAGCAGTGTTAACAGGAATTCACCCCTCCACTTT.

The chain combines TRBV18 with TRBJ1-3; D is uncertain. CDR1 is KGHSH, CDR2 LQKENI, per germline. The CDR3 contains 12 residues. With 5 bases removed from V and 6 bases from J, the gap between germline ends came to 8 bases. In nucleotides, the CDR3 is TGTGCCAGCTCAGTACGAGAAAACACCATATATTTT. It yields the protein CASSVRENTIYF.

There are a few counts of this clone. This sequence joins TRBV5-6 and TRBJ1-2, with TRBD1 matching 7 bases. This CDR3 is 14 amino acids long. Germline V gene lookup returns CDR1 SGHDT and CDR2 YYEEEE. The J segment lost 4 bases and the V segment lost 4 bases, leaving 7 bases of the junction unmatched. CDR3 protein: CASSTGDSSYGYTF. The CDR3 DNA reads as TGTGCCAGCAGCACAGGGGACAGTTCCTATGGCTACACCTTC. Based on the CDR3 plus reference TRBV5-6 and TRBJ1-2, the full variable domain is DAGVTQSPTHLIKTRGQQVTLRCSPKSGHDTVSWYQQALGQGPQFIFQYYEEEERQRGNFPDRFSGHQFPNYSSELNVNALLLGDSALYLCASSTGDSSYGYTFGSGTRLTVV.

The rearrangement links TRBV5-4 to TRBJ2-2; D is unclear. From germline, CDR1 is SGHNT and CDR2 YYREEE (reference sequence). The CDR3 is 13 amino acids. Trimming took 2 bases from V and 3 from J, leaving 5 bases between them. The CDR3 region has the DNA TGTGCCAGCAGCTTTAGAGACACCGGGGAGCTGTTTTTT. It specifies CASSFRDTGELFF. The full variable domain, in which reference TRBV5-4 and TRBJ2-2 provide the parts outside the CDR3, is ETGVTQSPTHLIKTRGQQVTLRCSSQSGHNTVSWYQQALGQGPQFIFQYYREEENGRGNFPPRFSGLQFPNYSSELNVNALELDDSALYLCASSFRDTGELFFGEGSRLTVL.

The chain has TRBV6-5 and TRBJ1-2; D is unclear. The CDR3 runs to 13 residues. CDR1 is MNHEY and CDR2 is SVGAGI in the germline V gene. V was shortened by 5 bases and J by 8 bases, with 15 bases between the two germline ends. CDR3 region: CASSRGGLKGYTF. DNA of the CDR3: TGTGCCAGCAGTCGGGGAGGCCTAAAGGGCTACACCTTC.

The V call is TRBV9, the J call TRBJ2-1; TRBD2 matches 14 bases. Looked up from germline, CDR1 is SGDLS and CDR2 is YYNGEE. V was pared by 3 bases and J by 7 bases, with 9 bases of the junction left unmatched. The CDR3 is 17 amino acids. For the CDR3, the DNA is TGTGCCAGCAGCGGACGCCCGGGGACTAGCGGGAGTAATGAGCAGTTCTTC. Encoded protein: CASSGRPGTSGSNEQFF.

Only one count was recorded for this clone. This chain connects TRBV7-8 to TRBJ2-2; 8 bases line up with TRBD2. J lost 3 bases, V lost 3 bases, and 3 bases had no gene match. CDR3 length: 15 amino acids. Germline CDR1 is SGHVS and CDR2 is FQNEAQ. Here the CDR3 DNA reads TGTGCCAGCAGCTTCGGGGGGGCAGACACCGGGGAGCTGTTTTTT. Translated: CASSFGGADTGELFF.

The V gene is TRBV5-1, the J gene TRBJ2-3, with D uncertain. V lost 2 bases and J 10 bases, leaving 23 bases between the germline ends. This CDR3 contains 16 residues. CDR1 and CDR2 (germline): SGHRS, YFSETQ. The CDR3 here is CASSFKSPNDLEAQYF. The CDR3 bases are TGCGCCAGCAGCTTCAAATCCCCTAATGACTTAGAGGCGCAGTATTTT.